A single sample is the source of the 15 T cell receptor beta chains below, sequenced in a study of blood T cell repertoires in COVID-19. Clones were sequenced by immunoSEQ multiplex PCR, and TCRdb holds only the in-frame ones, with some missing. Among fewer than 150,000 clones listed, 70% to 90% were seen once. What was sequenced was peripheral blood. The receptor set was obtained from a woman aged 45-59 years who had recovered from COVID-19.

The rearrangement links TRBV2 to TRBJ2-3; a possible D gene is TRBD1 (6 bases). The CDR3 is made up of 14 amino acids. Trimming left V 3 bases short and J 2 bases short, with 9 bases between. Germline V lookup: CDR1 SNHLY, CDR2 FYNNEI. The CDR3 DNA is TGTGCCAGCAGTGATAACAGGGACACAGATACGCAGTATTTT. It translates to CASSDNRDTDTQYF.

The chain recombines TRBV19 with TRBJ2-3; 13 nucleotides line up with TRBD2. The V and J ends lost 7 bases and 8 bases, in that order; junction bases with no gene match: 9. The CDR3 is made up of 15 amino acids. Germline values: CDR1 LNHDA, CDR2 SQIVND (reference sequence). The CDR3 nucleotides are TGTGCCAGTATTGGGACTAGCGGGGTCCTAGGTACGCAGTATTTT. This translates into CASIGTSGVLGTQYF. Based on the CDR3 plus reference TRBV19 and TRBJ2-3, the full variable domain is DGGITQSPKYLFRKEGQNVTLSCEQNLNHDAMYWYRQDPGQGLRLIYYSQIVNDFQKGDIAEGYSVSREKKESFPLTVTSAQKNPTAFYLCASIGTSGVLGTQYFGPGTRLTVL.

On this clone: The same CDR3 can be traced to other DNA sequences in this sample. This chain links TRBV2 with TRBJ2-7; no firm D call. The CDR3 sequence is 11 residues long. V was pared by 2 bases and J by 4 bases, with 3 bases between. The germline V gene has CDR1 SNHLY and CDR2 FYNNEI. CDR3 loop: CASSEYYEQYF. The CDR3 nucleotides read TGTGCCAGCAGTGAATATTACGAGCAGTACTTC.

The chain couples TRBV2 to TRBJ1-2; D may be TRBD1 (5 bases). From germline, CDR1 is SNHLY and CDR2 FYNNEI. V lost 2 bases to trimming and J lost 7 bases, with 14 bases between them. CDR3 size: 14 residues. The CDR3 region is CASSERGLSGGYTF. The DNA of the CDR3 is TGTGCCAGCAGTGAAAGGGGACTTTCCGGTGGCTACACCTTC.

The sample holds one count of this clone. The V and J genes are TRBV2 and TRBJ1-6, with D hard to call. The CDR3 consists of 11 residues. The ends were cut back, 0 bases at V and 11 bases at J, with 2 bases in the middle. From germline, CDR1 is SNHLY and CDR2 FYNNEI. Here the CDR3 reads CASSEATPLHF. CDR3 nucleotide sequence: TGTGCCAGCAGTGAAGCTACACCCCTCCACTTT. The variable domain in full, with the rest retrieved from reference TRBV2 and TRBJ1-6, is EPEVTQTPSHQVTQMGQEVILRCVPISNHLYFYWYRQILGQKVEFLVSFYNNEISEKSEIFDDQFSVERPDGSNFTLKIRSTKLEDSAMYFCASSEATPLHFGNGTRLTVT.

This chain connects TRBV6-5 to TRBJ2-3; D remains unclear. CDR1 and CDR2 (germline): MNHEY, SVGAGI. V lost 2 bases to trimming and J lost 6 bases, with 12 bases between them. The CDR3 totals 14 residues. The DNA for the CDR3 is TGTGCCAGCAGTTACGGATGGGCGCAGGATACGCAGTATTTT. This encodes CASSYGWAQDTQYF.

This chain joins TRBV12-5 and TRBJ2-3, with TRBD2 matching over 9 bases. Losses at the gene ends were 3 bases for V and 6 bases for J; bases not matched to a gene: 7. Germline V lookup: CDR1 LGHNT, CDR2 FRNRAP. The length of the CDR3 is 15 residues. In DNA, the CDR3 is TGTGCTAGTGGTTTAGCGCGGGGGGGCAGGGATACGCAGTATTTT. Its translation is CASGLARGGRDTQYF.

The chain recombines TRBV5-1 with TRBJ2-5; 9 positions agree with TRBD2. Trimming removed 5 bases from V and 1 base from J; junction bases left unmatched: 6. The CDR3 extends over 15 amino acids. Germline values: CDR1 SGHRS, CDR2 YFSETQ. The CDR3 region has the DNA TGCGCCAGCAGTGGCCTAGCGGGGATCCAAGAGACCCAGTACTTC. The encoded protein is CASSGLAGIQETQYF.

The rearrangement links TRBV6-4 to TRBJ2-2, with 7 positions matching TRBD1. The J segment lost 6 bases and the V segment lost 5 bases, leaving 3 bases of the junction unmatched. This CDR3 is built from 13 residues. Germline-derived CDR1 and CDR2 are MRHNA and SNTAGT. This CDR3 is CASSPTGAGELFF. The CDR3 nucleotides read TGTGCCAGCAGTCCTACAGGGGCCGGGGAGCTGTTTTTT.

V is TRBV9 and J is TRBJ2-3, with 15 bases that match TRBD2. Germline CDR1 reads SGDLS; CDR2 reads YYNGEE. With V trimmed by 2 bases and J by 6 bases, 4 bases remained unmatched. This CDR3 region has 16 residues. CDR3: CASSVGLAGGSDTQYF. The CDR3 DNA reads as TGTGCCAGCAGCGTCGGACTAGCGGGGGGGTCGGATACGCAGTATTTT.

The table lists this clone with a few counts. The V gene is TRBV18, the J gene TRBJ2-3; D is unclear. CDR3 length equals 13 residues. Germline V lookup: CDR1 KGHSH, CDR2 LQKENI. Trimming pared 3 bases from V and 2 bases from J, leaving 6 bases between. Here the CDR3 DNA reads TGTGCCAGCTCACCCCCGTTCACAGATACGCAGTATTTT. Its translation: CASSPPFTDTQYF.

V usage is TRBV5-5 and J usage is TRBJ2-7; 9 nucleotides agree with TRBD2. Germline V lookup: CDR1 SGHKS, CDR2 YYEKEE (reference sequence). Losses at the gene ends were 6 bases for V and 8 bases for J; bases not matched to a gene: 12. The CDR3 extends over 14 amino acids. CDR3 bases: TGTGCCAGCAACTCCGGGACTAGCTGGGTCCAGCAGTACTTC. Its translation is CASNSGTSWVQQYF.

This chain links TRBV11-3 with TRBJ1-2; D is uncertain. The CDR3 covers 15 residues. Per germline, CDR1 SGHNT and CDR2 YENEEA. V was shortened by 1 base and J by 8 bases, with 17 bases between the two germline ends. CDR3 sequence reads: CASSLVAPEPGGYTF. DNA for the CDR3: TGTGCCAGCAGCTTAGTAGCTCCCGAACCCGGCGGCTACACCTTC.

The chain employs TRBV7-2 and TRBJ2-7; 8 bases agree with TRBD1. This CDR3 region has 14 residues. The trim removed 5 bases at V and 0 bases at J, leaving 3 bases unmatched. Germline CDR1 SGHTA, CDR2 FQGNSA. The CDR3 DNA is TGTGCCAGCAGCAGGGACAGGCTCTCCTACGAGCAGTACTTC. Its translation: CASSRDRLSYEQYF.

The chain is built from TRBV7-9 and TRBJ1-1; D may be TRBD1 (5 bases). Germline CDR1 is SEHNR and CDR2 is FQNEAQ (reference sequence). The length of the CDR3 is 14 residues. V lost 2 bases, J lost 1 base, and 8 bases lay in between. The DNA of the CDR3 is TGTGCCAGCAGCTTACAGGGTCAGAACACTGAAGCTTTCTTT. The encoded protein is CASSLQGQNTEAFF.